A single sample gave rise to the 15 T cell receptor beta chains below, sequenced in a study of blood T cell repertoires in COVID-19 (TCRdb year 2020). Preparation of the library involved the immunoSEQ multiplex PCR assay. Here the immuneACCESS table is served through TCRdb, limited to in-frame sequences with V and J called. Missing clones are a known gap in these copies; in checked studies unresolved V genes cover under half, and the rest lacks a known reason. The sample table contains under 80,000 clones; only one count was recorded for 70% to 90% of them. The ten largest clones represent about 0.93% of the sample. Sequenced sample: peripheral blood. These receptors all come from a man in his 70s with acute or convalescent COVID-19.

V gene TRBV19 combines with J gene TRBJ1-2, with TRBD1 matching over 9 bases. The CDR3 has 18 residues. V was pared by 3 bases and J by 3 bases, with 14 bases of the junction left unmatched. Germline V gene lookup returns CDR1 LNHDA and CDR2 SQIVND (reference sequence). The CDR3 loop is CASSIPGTGTRGDYGYTF. The CDR3 DNA follows: TGTGCCAGTAGTATTCCAGGGACAGGGACCCGGGGGGACTATGGCTACACCTTC.

The J gene is TRBJ2-1, the V gene TRBV7-2; D may be TRBD2 (5 bases). The CDR3 length is 15 residues. Germline V gives CDR1 SGHTA, CDR2 FQGNSA. The V end lost 5 bases, the J end lost 1 base, and 12 bases lay between the germline ends. The CDR3 DNA sequence: TGTGCCAGCAGCCCGAGCTCGGGATCCTACAATGAGCAGTTCTTC. Translation gives CASSPSSGSYNEQFF.

The J gene is TRBJ2-2, the V gene TRBV12-3 or TRBV12-4; D may be TRBD1 (5 bases). Trimming left V 10 bases short and J 0 bases short, with 9 bases between. There are 13 residues in the CDR3. CDR3 in amino acids: CATTDSNTGELFF. The CDR3, as DNA: TGTGCCACGACAGATTCGAACACCGGGGAGCTGTTTTTT.

This chain uses TRBV18 with TRBJ2-5, with D uncertain. With 4 bases removed from V and 2 bases from J, the gap between germline ends came to 8 bases. Per germline, CDR1 KGHSH and CDR2 LQKENI. The CDR3 runs to 13 residues. For the CDR3, the DNA is TGTGCCAGCTCACGAGAGACACAAGAGACCCAGTACTTC. Translation: CASSRETQETQYF.

The chain employs TRBV7-9 and TRBJ1-5; 9 bases map to TRBD1. CDR1 and CDR2 (germline): SEHNR, FQNEAQ (reference sequence). Germline trimming cut 5 bases from V and 5 bases from J; bases unmatched to any gene: 4. The length of the CDR3 is 14 residues. The DNA for the CDR3 is TGTGCCAGCAGCCGGGACAGGGATCATCAGCCCCAGCATTTT. Translation gives CASSRDRDHQPQHF.

The chain recombines TRBV6-6 with TRBJ2-1; TRBD2 aligns across 8 bases. Trimming at V came to 6 bases and at J to 3 bases, leaving 7 bases not matched to a gene. Germline V gives CDR1 MNHNY, CDR2 SVGAGI (reference sequence). The CDR3 runs to 15 residues. CDR3 coding DNA: TGTGCCAGCAGCCTAACTAGCGGATACTACAATGAGCAGTTCTTC. Protein product: CASSLTSGYYNEQFF.

This CDR3 reads CASSLGGERFNEQFF. DNA of the CDR3: TGTGCCAGCAGCTTAGGGGGGGAAAGGTTCAATGAGCAGTTCTTC. V is TRBV7-2 and J is TRBJ2-1; possibly TRBD2 for D (6 bases). The CDR3 spans 15 residues. Germline-derived CDR1 and CDR2 are SGHTA and FQGNSA. V lost 1 base and J lost 6, with 13 bases in between.

The chain combines TRBV7-9 with TRBJ2-7; D gene unclear. Germline V gene data show CDR1 as SEHNR and CDR2 as FQNEAQ (reference sequence). V lost 5 bases to trimming and J lost 4 bases, with 9 bases between them. The CDR3 consists of 12 residues. CDR3 sequence (DNA): TGTGCCAGCAGCCAGTCCATTTACGAGCAGTACTTC. Its protein is CASSQSIYEQYF.

V usage is TRBV6-4 and J usage is TRBJ1-2; D may be TRBD1 (5 bases). From germline, CDR1 is MRHNA and CDR2 SNTAGT. The CDR3 loop spans 13 amino acids. Trimming took off 0 bases at V and 5 bases at J, with 7 bases between the two ends. The CDR3 region has the DNA TGTGCCAGCAGTGACTCAGGGGCATATGGCTACACCTTC. It translates to CASSDSGAYGYTF.

V is TRBV7-8 and J is TRBJ2-7; D possibly corresponds to TRBD1 (5 bases). There are 15 residues in the CDR3. Trimming shortened V by 5 bases and J by 3 bases, and 17 bases separated the two germline ends. Looked up from germline, CDR1 is SGHVS and CDR2 is FQNEAQ. CDR3 in amino acids: CASSPLRTSNYEQYF. The CDR3 DNA is TGTGCCAGCAGCCCCTTAAGGACATCTAACTACGAGCAGTACTTC.

This rearrangement joins TRBV28 to TRBJ2-4, with 10 positions matching TRBD1. CDR3 length equals 15 residues. The trim removed 7 bases at V and 8 bases at J, leaving 11 bases unmatched. Germline V gives CDR1 MDHEN, CDR2 SYDVKM. The CDR3 here is CASNYRDRGPDIQYF. The CDR3 bases are TGTGCCAGCAATTACCGGGACAGGGGCCCTGACATTCAGTACTTC.

The chain couples TRBV10-3 to TRBJ2-7; 8 bases fit TRBD2. Germline V CDR1 and CDR2: ENHRY, SYGVKD. V gave up 0 bases and J gave up 3 bases; unmatched junction bases: 1. This CDR3 region has 14 residues. The CDR3 here is CAISESGRVYEQYF. In DNA, the CDR3 is TGTGCCATCAGTGAGTCCGGGAGGGTCTACGAGCAGTACTTC.

The genes are TRBV3-1 (or the pseudogene TRBV3-2) and TRBJ2-5; 10 bases align to TRBD1. Germline trimming cut 1 base from V and 5 bases from J; bases unmatched to any gene: 4. Germline V CDR1 and CDR2: LGHDT, YNNKEL (reference sequence). This CDR3 is 15 amino acids long. The CDR3 spells CASSQAGQGGETQYF. CDR3 DNA sequence: TGTGCCAGCAGCCAAGCCGGACAGGGGGGCGAGACCCAGTACTTC.

The chain couples TRBV2 to TRBJ2-3; TRBD2 aligns across 11 bases. This CDR3 is built from 14 residues. The V segment lost 7 bases and the J segment 4 bases; nucleotides outside the gene matches: 4. Germline V gene sequence: CDR1 SNHLY, CDR2 FYNNEI. CDR3 nucleotide sequence: TGTGCCAGCACTCCGGGACTAGCGGCAGATACGCAGTATTTT. Its protein is CASTPGLAADTQYF.

The J gene is TRBJ1-5, the V gene TRBV2; TRBD1 aligns across 8 bases. The CDR3 loop spans 14 amino acids. Germline V gene data show CDR1 as SNHLY and CDR2 as FYNNEI. V shed 4 bases, J shed 10 bases, and the junction held 9 bases outside the gene matches. CDR3 in amino acids: CASSGNGQGLPQHF. CDR3 bases: TGTGCCAGCAGTGGGAATGGACAGGGCCTACCCCAGCATTTT.